The rows below give T cell receptor beta chains drawn from one sample of a study of TIL therapy for anti-PD-1-resistant metastatic lung cancer. Some clones are missing from TCRdb's copy, which holds only in-frame ones; the method was immunoSEQ multiplex PCR. The sample has about 36,000 clones, 73% seen once. The material was blood, obtained at baseline. These receptors all come from a person aged 25-85 years with non-small cell lung cancer. CDR3s include the opening cysteine and the closing phenylalanine or tryptophan. The D gene is left open where the match is weak. Size is stated for part of the rows, as once, few or many counts, or as a class when the clone is expanded.

TRBJ2-5	few	TRBV19	-	TGTGCCAGTAGTATGGGGCAGGAATGGGAGACCCAGTACTTC	CASSMGQEWETQYF
TRBJ2-6	-	TRBV18	TRBD1	TGTGCCAGCTCACCCGGACAGGGGGCCTTTGGGGCCAACGTCCTGACTTTC	CASSPGQGAFGANVLTF
TRBJ1-2	-	TRBV7-2	TRBD1	TGTGCCAGCAGCTTAAGCCCGGGACAGACTAACTATGGCTACACCTTC	CASSLSPGQTNYGYTF
TRBJ2-6	-	TRBV7-3	TRBD1	TGTGCCAGCAGCCGGACAGGGGGCGCTCCCGGGGCCAACGTCCTGACTTTC	CASSRTGGAPGANVLTF
TRBJ2-1	-	TRBV9	TRBD2	TGTGCCAGCAGCGTAGAGGGACTAGCGGGCAATGAGCAGTTCTTC	CASSVEGLAGNEQFF
TRBJ1-5	few	TRBV10-3	-	TGTGCCATCAGTGCTGCATGGGCCGAGCCCCAGCATTTT	CAISAAWAEPQHF
TRBJ1-5	-	TRBV10-3	-	TGTGCCACCAGTTCGGGGAGGGGTCAGCCCCAGCATTTT	CATSSGRGQPQHF
TRBJ2-1	-	TRBV11-2	TRBD2	TGTGCCAGCAGCTTAGGACGGGGGGGCTCACCTTCCTACAATGAGCAGTTCTTC	CASSLGRGGSPSYNEQFF
TRBJ2-3	-	TRBV14	-	TGTGCCAGCAGCCAGGACTTCACAGATACGCAGTATTTT	CASSQDFTDTQYF
TRBJ2-1	-	TRBV28	TRBD2	TGTGCCAGCAGCCAACTAGCGGGTGAGCAGTTCTTC	CASSQLAGEQFF
TRBJ2-5	-	TRBV5-1	TRBD2	TGCGCCAGCAGCTTCCTCAGCGGGGGAGCTGCAGGGACCCAGTACTTC	CASSFLSGGAAGTQYF
TRBJ2-2	-	TRBV18	-	TGTGCCAGCTCACTTTCGGAACGGGTGCGGGGAGCCGGGGAGCTGTTTTTT	CASSLSERVRGAGELFF
TRBJ2-2	-	TRBV10-3	-	TGTGCCATCAGTGAGTCTCTGGGAGCGGGCACCGGGGAGCTGTTTTTT	CAISESLGAGTGELFF
TRBJ2-5	-	TRBV11-1	-	TGTGCCAGCAGCTTAGCGTCCGGGGGCAAGACCCAGTACTTC	CASSLASGGKTQYF
TRBJ2-1	few	TRBV19	TRBD2	TGTGCCAGTAGTATGGGGACTAATAATGAGCAGTTCTTC	CASSMGTNNEQFF
TRBJ2-7	-	TRBV19	-	TGTGCCAGTAGTATTGGACATAACAAGCACGAGCAGTACTTC	CASSIGHNKHEQYF
TRBJ2-1	-	TRBV5-5	TRBD2	TGTGCCAGCGAGCGGGAGCCCCGGAACAATGAGCAGTTCTTC	CASEREPRNNEQFF
TRBJ1-3	few	TRBV5-4	-	TGTGCCAGCAGCTCCCCGGGGGGGTCTGGAAACACCATATATTTT	CASSSPGGSGNTIYF
TRBJ2-1	-	TRBV7-6	TRBD2	TGTGCCAGCAGCCCGTTAGCGGGAGCGGGCGAGCAGTTCTTC	CASSPLAGAGEQFF
TRBJ2-3	-	TRBV18	TRBD1	TGTGCCAGCTCAAGACAGGGGGCGCGCACAGATACGCAGTATTTT	CASSRQGARTDTQYF
TRBJ1-2	-	TRBV19	TRBD1	TGTGCCAGTAAGCGGCAGGGGGCGAAGGAAGGCTACACCTTC	CASKRQGAKEGYTF
TRBJ1-6	-	TRBV5-1	-	TGCGCCAGCAGCCTACTGCAGGGGCCTGGGAATTCACCCCTCCACTTT	CASSLLQGPGNSPLHF
TRBJ2-4	-	TRBV5-1	TRBD2	TGCGCCAGCAGCTATGGACGGGGGGACATTCAGTACTTC	CASSYGRGDIQYF
TRBJ1-1	few	TRBV4-1	-	TGCGCCAGCAGTACTAGGGGGACGAACACTGAAGCTTTCTTT	CASSTRGTNTEAFF
TRBJ1-5	few	TRBV18	-	TGTGCCCGGTGGGGCCAGCCCCAGCATTTT	CARWGQPQHF
TRBJ2-7	-	TRBV2	TRBD1	TGTGCCAGCAGTGAAGTTGGGACAGTGGCCTACGAGCAGTACTTC	CASSEVGTVAYEQYF
TRBJ2-6	-	TRBV19	-	TGTGCCAGTAGTATAGATGGGGGAAGTGGGGCCAACGTCCTGACTTTC	CASSIDGGSGANVLTF
TRBJ2-2	-	TRBV4-3	TRBD1	TGCGCCAGCAGCCAAGAGGACAGGGTGAACACCGGGGAGCTGTTTTTT	CASSQEDRVNTGELFF
TRBJ1-1	few	TRBV7-6	-	TGTGCCAGCAGCTTAGCGGAGGGCGAAACTGAAGCTTTCTTT	CASSLAEGETEAFF
TRBJ2-7	-	TRBV29-1	-	TGCAGCGTTGAAGAGGGCAGGGGGAGGAACGAGCAGTACTTC	CSVEEGRGRNEQYF
TRBJ1-1	few	TRBV14	-	TGTGCCAGCAGCCAAGTAGGTGAAGCTTTCTTT	CASSQVGEAFF
TRBJ1-4	-	TRBV5-8	-	TGTGCCAGCAGCCCTGGGGCCGGGCCCCAAGGGGAAAAACTGTTTTTT	CASSPGAGPQGEKLFF
TRBJ1-4	few	TRBV27	-	TGTGCCAGCAGTTTCACTCGTGTTGAAAAACTGTTTTTT	CASSFTRVEKLFF
TRBJ2-7	-	TRBV5-4	TRBD2	TGTGCCAGCAGCTTGGGATCCGGGACTAATTTCTACGAGCAGTACTTC	CASSLGSGTNFYEQYF
TRBJ2-1	-	TRBV7-3	-	TGTGCCAGCAGCTTACAAGATGGTGAGCAGTTCTTC	CASSLQDGEQFF
TRBJ2-1	-	TRBV2	-	TGTGCCAGCAGTGAGGAGGGGCTGAATGAGCAGTTCTTC	CASSEEGLNEQFF
TRBJ2-7	-	TRBV7-3	TRBD2	TGTGCCAGCAGCCCACCGGGGGGCTACGAGCAGTACTTC	CASSPPGGYEQYF
TRBJ2-3	-	TRBV5-6	TRBD1	TGTGCCAGCAGCCCGGACAGGTACACAGATACGCAGTATTTT	CASSPDRYTDTQYF
TRBJ2-3	-	TRBV5-4	-	TGTGCCAGCAGCTTTAGCACAGATACGCAGTATTTT	CASSFSTDTQYF
TRBJ2-2	few	TRBV9	TRBD2	TGTGCCAGCAGCGCGACTAGCGGGAGTACCGGGGAGCTGTTTTTT	CASSATSGSTGELFF
TRBJ1-6	-	TRBV10-1	-	TGCGCCAGCAGGGGGGACTCCATAAAAACACCCCTCCACTTT	CASRGDSIKTPLHF
TRBJ2-5	-	TRBV7-9	-	TGTGCCAGCAGCTCAAGACGGGCCCAAGAGACCCAGTACTTC	CASSSRRAQETQYF
TRBJ2-7	-	TRBV7-8	TRBD1	TGTGCCAGCAGCCTCGACGGGGGACAGGTGCGCGAGCAGTACTTC	CASSLDGGQVREQYF
TRBJ1-6	-	TRBV5-1	TRBD1	TGCGCCAGCAGCTCCGGACAGGGCTCCTATAATTCACCCCTCCACTTT	CASSSGQGSYNSPLHF
TRBJ1-4	-	TRBV2	TRBD1	TGTGCCAGCAGACTACAGGGGGCTAATGAAAAACTGTTTTTT	CASRLQGANEKLFF
TRBJ2-3	-	TRBV9	-	TGTGCCAGCAGCTGGGTAGCTAGGTCAGATACGCAGTATTTT	CASSWVARSDTQYF
TRBJ1-2	-	TRBV7-9	-	TGTGCCAGCAGCTTGGGGGTATCTGGCTACACCTTC	CASSLGVSGYTF
TRBJ2-2	-	TRBV4-2	-	TGTGCCAGCAGCCAAGAGGCGGGGACGAGCACCGGGGAGCTGTTTTTT	CASSQEAGTSTGELFF
TRBJ2-3	-	TRBV4-1	TRBD1	TGCGCCAGCAGCCAAGGAAACAGGGGAGGCACAGATACGCAGTATTTT	CASSQGNRGGTDTQYF
TRBJ1-1	-	TRBV2	-	TGTGCCAGCAGTGATGAAAGGTCCACTGAAGCTTTCTTT	CASSDERSTEAFF
TRBJ2-4	once	TRBV27	-	TGTGCCAGCGTTCGTAAAGGACCGCCAAACATTCAGTACTTC	CASVRKGPPNIQYF
TRBJ1-6	-	TRBV7-2	-	TGTGCCAGCAGCGCCCAGGGAAGTTCACCCCTCCACTTT	CASSAQGSSPLHF
TRBJ1-4	-	TRBV19	-	TGTGCCAGTACGACTAAAGGCGGGGAAAAACTGTTTTTT	CASTTKGGEKLFF
TRBJ1-5	-	TRBV19	TRBD1	TGTGCCAGTAGCGCTCAGGGGGTCATGAGGCAGCCCCAGCATTTT	CASSAQGVMRQPQHF
TRBJ2-7	-	TRBV7-2	-	TGTGCCAGCAGCTATACTCTGGGGGGCAGCAGCTACGAGCAGTACTTC	CASSYTLGGSSYEQYF